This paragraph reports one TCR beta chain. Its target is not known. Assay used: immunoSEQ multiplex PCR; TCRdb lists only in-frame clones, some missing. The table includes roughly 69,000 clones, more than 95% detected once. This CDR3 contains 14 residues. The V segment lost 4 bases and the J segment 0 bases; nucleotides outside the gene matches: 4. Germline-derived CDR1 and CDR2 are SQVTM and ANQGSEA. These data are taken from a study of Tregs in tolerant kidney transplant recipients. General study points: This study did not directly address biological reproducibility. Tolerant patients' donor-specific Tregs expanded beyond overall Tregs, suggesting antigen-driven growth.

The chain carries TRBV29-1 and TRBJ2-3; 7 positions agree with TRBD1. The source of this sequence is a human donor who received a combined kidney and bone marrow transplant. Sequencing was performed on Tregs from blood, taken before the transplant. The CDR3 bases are TGCAGCGTTGCACGGGACAGTAGCACAGATACGCAGTATTTT. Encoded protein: CSVARDSSTDTQYF.